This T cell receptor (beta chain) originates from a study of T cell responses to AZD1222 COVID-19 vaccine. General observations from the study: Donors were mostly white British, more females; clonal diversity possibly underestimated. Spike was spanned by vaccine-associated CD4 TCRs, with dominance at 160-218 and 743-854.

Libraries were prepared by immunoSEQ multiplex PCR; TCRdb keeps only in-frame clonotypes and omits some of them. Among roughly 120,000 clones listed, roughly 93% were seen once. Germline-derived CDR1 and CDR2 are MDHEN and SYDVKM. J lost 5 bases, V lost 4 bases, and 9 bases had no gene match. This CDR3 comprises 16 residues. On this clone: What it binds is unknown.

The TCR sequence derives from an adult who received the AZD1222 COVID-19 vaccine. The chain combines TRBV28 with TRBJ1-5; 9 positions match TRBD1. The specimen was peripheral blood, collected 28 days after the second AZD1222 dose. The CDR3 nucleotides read TGTGCCAGCAGTTCGACCCCGGGACAGGGTCATCAGCCCCAGCATTTT. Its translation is CASSSTPGQGHQPQHF. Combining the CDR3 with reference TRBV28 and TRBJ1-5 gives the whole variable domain DVKVTQSSRYLVKRTGEKVFLECVQDMDHENMFWYRQDPGLGLRLIYFSYDVKMKEKGDIPEGYSVSREKKERFSLILESASTNQTSMYLCASSSTPGQGHQPQHFGDGTRLSIL.